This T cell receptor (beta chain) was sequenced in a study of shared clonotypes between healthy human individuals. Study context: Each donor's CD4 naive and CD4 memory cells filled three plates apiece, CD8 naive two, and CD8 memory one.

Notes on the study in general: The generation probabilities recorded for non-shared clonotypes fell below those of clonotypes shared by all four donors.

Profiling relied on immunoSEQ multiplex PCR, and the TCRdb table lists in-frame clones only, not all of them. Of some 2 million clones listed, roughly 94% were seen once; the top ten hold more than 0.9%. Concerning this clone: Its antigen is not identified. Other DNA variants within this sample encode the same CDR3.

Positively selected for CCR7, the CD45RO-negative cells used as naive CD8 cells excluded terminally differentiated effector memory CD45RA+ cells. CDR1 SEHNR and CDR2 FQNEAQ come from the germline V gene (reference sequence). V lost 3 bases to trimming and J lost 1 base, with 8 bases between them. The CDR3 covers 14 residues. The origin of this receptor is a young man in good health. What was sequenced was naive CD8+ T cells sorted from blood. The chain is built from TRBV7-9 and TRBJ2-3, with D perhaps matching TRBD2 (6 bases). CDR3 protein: CASSFGGGTDTQYF. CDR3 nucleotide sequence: TGTGCCAGCAGCTTTGGCGGGGGCACAGATACGCAGTATTTT.